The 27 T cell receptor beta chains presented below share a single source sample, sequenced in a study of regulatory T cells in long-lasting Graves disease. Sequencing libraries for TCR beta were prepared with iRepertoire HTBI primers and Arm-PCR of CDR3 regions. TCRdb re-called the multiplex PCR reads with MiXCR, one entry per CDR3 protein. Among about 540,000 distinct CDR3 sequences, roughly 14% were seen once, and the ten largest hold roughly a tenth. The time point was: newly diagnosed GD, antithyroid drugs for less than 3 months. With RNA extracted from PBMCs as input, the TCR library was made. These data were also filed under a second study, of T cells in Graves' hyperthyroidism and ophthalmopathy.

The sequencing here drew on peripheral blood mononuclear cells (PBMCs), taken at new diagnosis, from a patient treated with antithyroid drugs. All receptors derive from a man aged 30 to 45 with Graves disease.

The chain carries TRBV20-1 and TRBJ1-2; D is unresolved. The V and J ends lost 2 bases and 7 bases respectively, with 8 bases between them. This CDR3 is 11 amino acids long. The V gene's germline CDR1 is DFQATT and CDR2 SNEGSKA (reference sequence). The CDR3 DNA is TGCAGTGCTAGAAGGGAGGCTGGCTACACCTTC. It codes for CSARREAGYTF.

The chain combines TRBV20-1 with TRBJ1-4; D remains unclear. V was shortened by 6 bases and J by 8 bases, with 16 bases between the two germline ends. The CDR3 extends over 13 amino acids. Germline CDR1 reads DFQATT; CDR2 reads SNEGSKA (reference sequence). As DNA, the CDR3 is TGCAGTGCCACGGATGCGAGAGAGGAAAAACTGTTTTTT. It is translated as CSATDAREEKLFF.

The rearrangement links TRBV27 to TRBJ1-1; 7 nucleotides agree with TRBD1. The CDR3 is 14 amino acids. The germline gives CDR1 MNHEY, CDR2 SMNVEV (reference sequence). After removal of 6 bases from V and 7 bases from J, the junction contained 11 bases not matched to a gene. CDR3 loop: CASRGGGAGFEAFF. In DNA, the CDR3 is TGTGCCAGCAGGGGAGGGGGCGCTGGGTTTGAAGCTTTCTTT.

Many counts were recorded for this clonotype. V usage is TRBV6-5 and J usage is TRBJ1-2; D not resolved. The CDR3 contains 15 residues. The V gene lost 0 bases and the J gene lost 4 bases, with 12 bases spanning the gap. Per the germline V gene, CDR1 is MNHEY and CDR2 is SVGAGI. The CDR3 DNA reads TGTGCCAGCAGTTACTCGATTCGGGGAGGCTATGGCTACACCTTC. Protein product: CASSYSIRGGYGYTF.

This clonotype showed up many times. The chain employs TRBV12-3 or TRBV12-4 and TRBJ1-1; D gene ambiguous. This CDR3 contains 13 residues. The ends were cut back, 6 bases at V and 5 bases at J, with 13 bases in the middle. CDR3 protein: CASSPAGSTEAFF. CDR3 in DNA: TGTGCCAGCAGCCCCGCGGGGAGTACTGAAGCTTTCTTT.

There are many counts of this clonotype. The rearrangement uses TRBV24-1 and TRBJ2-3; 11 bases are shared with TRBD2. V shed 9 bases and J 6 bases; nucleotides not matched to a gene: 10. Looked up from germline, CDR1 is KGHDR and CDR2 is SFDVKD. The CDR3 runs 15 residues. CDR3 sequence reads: CATSSRASGRDTQYF. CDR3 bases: TGTGCCACCTCCTCGAGGGCTAGCGGGAGGGATACGCAGTATTTT.

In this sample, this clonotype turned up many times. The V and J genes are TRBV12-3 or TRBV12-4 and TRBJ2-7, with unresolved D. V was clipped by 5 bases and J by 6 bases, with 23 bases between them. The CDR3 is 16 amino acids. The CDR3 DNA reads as TGTGCCAGCAGTGTACACGAGTGGTGGGAAGGATCCGAGCAGTACTTC. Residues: CASSVHEWWEGSEQYF.

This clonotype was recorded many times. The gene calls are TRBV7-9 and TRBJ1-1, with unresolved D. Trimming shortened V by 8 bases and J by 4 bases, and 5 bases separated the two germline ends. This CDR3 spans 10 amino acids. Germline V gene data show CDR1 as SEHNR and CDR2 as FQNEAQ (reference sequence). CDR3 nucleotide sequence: TGTGCCAGCGGTTTCACTGAAGCTTTCTTT. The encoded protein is CASGFTEAFF.

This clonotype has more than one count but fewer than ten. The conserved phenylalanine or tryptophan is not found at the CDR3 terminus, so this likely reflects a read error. The CDR3 DNA reads as TGCGCCAGCAGCTTGCGGCTAGCGGGAATGTACGAGCAGTACCTC. It codes for CASSLRLAGMYEQYL. The chain has TRBV5-1 and TRBJ2-7; TRBD2 aligns across 9 bases. J lost 4 bases, V lost 1 base, and 6 bases had no gene match. CDR3 length: 15 residues. Germline lookup yields CDR1 SGHRS and CDR2 YFSETQ.

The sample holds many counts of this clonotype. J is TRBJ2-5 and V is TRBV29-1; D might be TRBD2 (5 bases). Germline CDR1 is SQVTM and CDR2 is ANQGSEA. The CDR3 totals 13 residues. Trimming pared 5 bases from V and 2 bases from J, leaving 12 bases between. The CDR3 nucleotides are TGCAGCGTTTGGGTTTCGGGGCAAGAGACCCAGTACTTC. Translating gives CSVWVSGQETQYF.

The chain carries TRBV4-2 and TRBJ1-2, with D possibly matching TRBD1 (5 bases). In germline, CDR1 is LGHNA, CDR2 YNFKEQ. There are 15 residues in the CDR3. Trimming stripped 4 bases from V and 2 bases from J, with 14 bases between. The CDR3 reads CASSLGTDVNYGYTF. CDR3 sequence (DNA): TGTGCCAGCAGCCTCGGGACGGATGTGAACTATGGCTACACCTTC.

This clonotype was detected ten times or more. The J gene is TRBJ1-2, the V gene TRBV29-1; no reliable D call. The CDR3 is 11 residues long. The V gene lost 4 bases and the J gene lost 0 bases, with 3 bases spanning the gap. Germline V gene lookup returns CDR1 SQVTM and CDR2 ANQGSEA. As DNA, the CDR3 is TGCAGCGTTGCTACTAACTATGGCTACACCTTC. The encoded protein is CSVATNYGYTF.

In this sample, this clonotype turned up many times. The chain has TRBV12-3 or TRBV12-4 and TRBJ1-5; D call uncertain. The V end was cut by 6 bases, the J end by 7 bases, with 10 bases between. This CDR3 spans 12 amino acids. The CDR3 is CASSLDGQPQHF. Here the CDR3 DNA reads TGTGCCAGCAGCTTGGACGGACAGCCCCAGCATTTT.

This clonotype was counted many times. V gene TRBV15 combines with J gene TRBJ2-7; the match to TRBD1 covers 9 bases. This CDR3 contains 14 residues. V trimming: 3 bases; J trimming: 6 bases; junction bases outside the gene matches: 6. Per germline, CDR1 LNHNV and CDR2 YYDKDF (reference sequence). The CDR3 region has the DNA TGTGCCACCAGCAGGAGGGACAGGGCCCGCGAGCAGTACTTC. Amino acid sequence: CATSRRDRAREQYF.

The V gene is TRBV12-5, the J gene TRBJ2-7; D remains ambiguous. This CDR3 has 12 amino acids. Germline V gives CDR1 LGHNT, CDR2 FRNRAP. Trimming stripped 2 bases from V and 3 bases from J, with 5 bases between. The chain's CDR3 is CASGLWDYEQYF. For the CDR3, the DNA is TGTGCTAGTGGTTTGTGGGACTACGAGCAGTACTTC. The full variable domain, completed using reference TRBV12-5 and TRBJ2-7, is DARVTQTPRHKVTEMGQEVTMRCQPILGHNTVFWYRQTMMQGLELLAYFRNRAPLDDSGMPKDRFSAEMPDATLATLKIQPSEPRDSAVYFCASGLWDYEQYFGPGTRLTVT.

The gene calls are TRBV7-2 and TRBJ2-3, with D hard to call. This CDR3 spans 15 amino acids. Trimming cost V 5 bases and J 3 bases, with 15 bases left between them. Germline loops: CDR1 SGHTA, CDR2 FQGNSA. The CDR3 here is CASSPLTYKTDTQYF. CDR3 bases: TGTGCCAGCAGCCCTCTGACTTATAAGACAGATACGCAGTATTTT.

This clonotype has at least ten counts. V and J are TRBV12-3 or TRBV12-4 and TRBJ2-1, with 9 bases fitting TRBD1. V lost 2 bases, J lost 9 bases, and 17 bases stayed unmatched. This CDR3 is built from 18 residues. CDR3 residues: CASSLSGTGLGLVGEQFF. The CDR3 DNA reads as TGTGCCAGCAGTTTATCCGGGACAGGGTTGGGTTTGGTGGGTGAGCAGTTCTTC.

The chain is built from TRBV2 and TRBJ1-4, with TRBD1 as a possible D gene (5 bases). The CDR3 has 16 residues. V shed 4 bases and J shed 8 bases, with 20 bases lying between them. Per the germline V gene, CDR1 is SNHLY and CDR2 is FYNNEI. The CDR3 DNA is TGTGCCAGCAGTGCGCTTGGCAGGGCCAGAGGGGAAAAACTGTTTTTT. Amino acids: CASSALGRARGEKLFF.

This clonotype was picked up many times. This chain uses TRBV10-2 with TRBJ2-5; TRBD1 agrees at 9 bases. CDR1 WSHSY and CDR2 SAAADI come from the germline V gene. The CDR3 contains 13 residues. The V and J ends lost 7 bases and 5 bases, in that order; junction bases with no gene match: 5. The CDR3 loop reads CASTQGTGETQYF. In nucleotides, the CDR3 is TGCGCCAGCACGCAGGGGACAGGGGAGACCCAGTACTTC.

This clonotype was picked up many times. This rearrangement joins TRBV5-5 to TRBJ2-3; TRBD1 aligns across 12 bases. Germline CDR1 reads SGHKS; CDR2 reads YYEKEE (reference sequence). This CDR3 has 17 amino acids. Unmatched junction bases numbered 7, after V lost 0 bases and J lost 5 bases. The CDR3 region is CASSLGAGTGGLDTQYF. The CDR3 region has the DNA TGTGCCAGCAGCTTGGGGGCCGGGACAGGGGGCTTAGATACGCAGTATTTT.

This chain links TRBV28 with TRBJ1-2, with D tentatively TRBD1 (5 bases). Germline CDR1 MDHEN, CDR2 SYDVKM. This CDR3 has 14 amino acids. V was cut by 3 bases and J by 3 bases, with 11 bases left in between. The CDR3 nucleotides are TGTGCCAGCAGTTTGTCCGGGGGGGACTATGGCTACACCTTC. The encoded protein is CASSLSGGDYGYTF.

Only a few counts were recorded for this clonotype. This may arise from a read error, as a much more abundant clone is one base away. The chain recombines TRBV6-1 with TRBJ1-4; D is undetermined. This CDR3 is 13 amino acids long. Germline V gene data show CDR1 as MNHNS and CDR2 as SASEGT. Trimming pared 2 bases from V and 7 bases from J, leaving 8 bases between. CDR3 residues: CASSERRVEKLFF. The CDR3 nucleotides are TGTGCCAGCAGTGAAAGGCGCGTTGAAAAACTGTTTTTT.

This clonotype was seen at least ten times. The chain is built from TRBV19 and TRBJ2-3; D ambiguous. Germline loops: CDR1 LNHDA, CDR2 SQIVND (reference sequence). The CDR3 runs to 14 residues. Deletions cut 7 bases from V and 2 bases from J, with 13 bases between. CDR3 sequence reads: CASKGDQLTDTQYF. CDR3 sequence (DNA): TGTGCCAGTAAGGGTGACCAACTCACAGATACGCAGTATTTT.

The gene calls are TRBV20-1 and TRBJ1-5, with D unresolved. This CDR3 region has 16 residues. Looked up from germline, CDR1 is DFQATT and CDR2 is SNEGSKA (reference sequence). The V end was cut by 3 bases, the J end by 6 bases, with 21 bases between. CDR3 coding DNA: TGCAGTGCTAGCCCTGCCGGGCGTTCCGAATTTCAGCCCCAGCATTTT. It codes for CSASPAGRSEFQPQHF.

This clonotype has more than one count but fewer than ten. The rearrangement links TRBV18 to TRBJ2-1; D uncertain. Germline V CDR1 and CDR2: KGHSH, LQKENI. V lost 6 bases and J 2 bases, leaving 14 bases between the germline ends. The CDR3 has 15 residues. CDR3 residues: CASSPALGAYNEQFF. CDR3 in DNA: TGTGCCAGCTCCCCCGCACTTGGGGCCTACAATGAGCAGTTCTTC.

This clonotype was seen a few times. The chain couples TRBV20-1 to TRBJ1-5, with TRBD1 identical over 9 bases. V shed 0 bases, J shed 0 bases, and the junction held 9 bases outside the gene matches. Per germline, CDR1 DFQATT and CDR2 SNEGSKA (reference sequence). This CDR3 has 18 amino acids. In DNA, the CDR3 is TGCAGTGCTAGAGATGCCACCGGGACAGGGTATAGCAATCAGCCCCAGCATTTT. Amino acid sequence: CSARDATGTGYSNQPQHF.

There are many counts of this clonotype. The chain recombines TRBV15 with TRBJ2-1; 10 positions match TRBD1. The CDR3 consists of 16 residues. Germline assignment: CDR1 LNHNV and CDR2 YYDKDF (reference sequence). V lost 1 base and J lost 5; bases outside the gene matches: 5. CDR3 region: CATSRVSGTGDNEQFF. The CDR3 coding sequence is TGTGCCACCAGCAGAGTTTCGGGGACAGGGGACAATGAGCAGTTCTTC.